This entry lists 8 T cell receptor beta chains sequenced from one sample in a study of cytomegalovirus exposure and HLA in healthy donors. The assay was immunoSEQ multiplex PCR, and TCRdb's table has in-frame clones only and misses some. The repertoire holds about 360,000 clones, roughly 90% seen once, with 0.65% to 0.95% in the top ten. Sequencing used PBMCs. These receptor sequences come from a woman between 18 and 29 years old in good health and CMV-seronegative.

The table lists this clone with a count of one. The chain is built from TRBV27 and TRBJ2-2; a weak D match, TRBD1 (5 bases). This CDR3 spans 14 amino acids. Trimming pared 1 base from V and 3 bases from J, leaving 6 bases between. Looked up from germline, CDR1 is MNHEY and CDR2 is SMNVEV (reference sequence). The CDR3 sequence: CASSLWTHTGELFF. CDR3 sequence (DNA): TGTGCCAGCAGTTTATGGACACACACCGGGGAGCTGTTTTTT.

V gene TRBV7-9 combines with J gene TRBJ2-7; D ambiguous. Germline CDR1 SEHNR, CDR2 FQNEAQ (reference sequence). This CDR3 comprises 13 residues. V lost 0 bases to trimming and J lost 0 bases, with 3 bases between them. The CDR3 sequence is CASSLAHSYEQYF. CDR3 in DNA: TGTGCCAGCAGCTTAGCCCACTCCTACGAGCAGTACTTC.

This rearrangement joins TRBV15 to TRBJ1-5; 8 nucleotides align to TRBD1. The CDR3 extends over 17 amino acids. The V segment lost 2 bases and the J segment 2 bases; nucleotides outside the gene matches: 8. CDR1 is LNHNV, CDR2 YYDKDF, per germline (reference sequence). CDR3 coding DNA: TGTGCCACCAGCAGAAGGTCAGGGGGCGCGGGCAATCAGCCCCAGCATTTT. It translates to CATSRRSGGAGNQPQHF.

The chain combines TRBV27 with TRBJ2-5; TRBD2 aligns across 11 bases. CDR1 and CDR2 from the germline V gene are MNHEY and SMNVEV (reference sequence). V gave up 5 bases and J gave up 1 base; unmatched junction bases: 6. The CDR3 has 16 residues. CDR3: CASSPLAGGRQETQYF. The CDR3 coding sequence is TGTGCCAGCAGTCCGCTAGCGGGAGGACGCCAAGAGACCCAGTACTTC.

The chain uses TRBV27 and TRBJ2-1, with D hard to call. Trimming stripped 6 bases from V and 7 bases from J, with 7 bases between. The CDR3 totals 11 residues. Germline V CDR1 and CDR2: MNHEY, SMNVEV (reference sequence). The CDR3 DNA is TGTGCCAGCAGATCGGTGAATGAGCAGTTCTTC. Its protein product is CASRSVNEQFF.

The chain recombines TRBV15 with TRBJ1-5; D uncertain. The CDR3 consists of 13 residues. Germline values: CDR1 LNHNV, CDR2 YYDKDF (reference sequence). Deletions cut 2 bases from V and 1 base from J, with 3 bases between. CDR3: CATSRLSNQPQHF. CDR3 DNA: TGTGCCACCAGCAGACTAAGCAATCAGCCCCAGCATTTT.

This clone has just one count. The chain carries TRBV2 and TRBJ2-3, with 9 bases fitting TRBD2. The CDR3 loop spans 19 amino acids. The germline V gene encodes CDR1 SNHLY and CDR2 FYNNEI. V was pared by 8 bases and J by 0 bases, with 18 bases of the junction left unmatched. DNA of the CDR3: TGTGCCAGCGGACGACTAGCGGTGGAACTTTTTACTAGCACAGATACGCAGTATTTT. It specifies CASGRLAVELFTSTDTQYF.

The rearrangement uses TRBV7-2 and TRBJ1-2; D call uncertain. The CDR3 runs to 14 residues. Trimming took 0 bases from V and 3 from J, leaving 8 bases between them. Germline assignment: CDR1 SGHTA and CDR2 FQGNSA. The DNA of the CDR3 is TGTGCCAGCAGCTTAGCCCTACTGGACTATGGCTACACCTTC. Amino acid sequence: CASSLALLDYGYTF.